Listed below are T cell receptor beta chains from one sample, sequenced in a study of blood T cell repertoires in COVID-19. Repertoires were generated with immunoSEQ multiplex PCR, while TCRdb's copy carries only in-frame clones and drops some. This table has hundreds of thousands of clones, over 80% appearing once. The sample was PBMCs or T cells enriched from blood (not recorded which). All receptors derive from a man aged 25-45 years who had recovered from COVID-19. The CDR3 runs from the conserved cysteine through the conserved F or W. D genes are given only for firm matches. Clone size is stated in some rows and not others, as once, few, many or a class when expanded.

j_gene	v_gene	abundance	d_gene	CDR3aa	CDR3nt
TRBJ2-2	TRBV10-1	many	-	CASSRDLSTGELFF	TGCGCCAGCAGTAGGGACTTGTCCACCGGGGAGCTGTTTTTT
TRBJ1-2	TRBV2	-	-	CARVESGLDYGYTF	TGTGCCAGAGTCGAGTCGGGGTTAGACTATGGCTACACCTTC
TRBJ2-1	TRBV24-1	-	-	CATSDSSRMSSYNEQFF	TGTGCCACCAGTGATTCTAGCCGGATGAGCTCCTACAATGAGCAGTTCTTC
TRBJ1-2	TRBV9	-	-	CASSVAFGVNYGYTF	TGTGCCAGCAGCGTAGCCTTCGGGGTAAACTATGGCTACACCTTC
TRBJ2-1	TRBV28	-	-	CASSFTQASNEQFF	TGTGCCAGCAGTTTTACCCAGGCCTCTAATGAGCAGTTCTTC
TRBJ1-1	TRBV30	-	-	CAWSIRENTEAFF	TGTGCCTGGAGTATTCGGGAGAACACTGAAGCTTTCTTT
TRBJ1-2	TRBV9	-	-	CASSVGLFYGYTF	TGTGCCAGCAGCGTTGGGCTTTTCTATGGCTACACCTTC
TRBJ1-4	TRBV30	-	TRBD1	CAWSTGTGRGNEKLFF	TGTGCCTGGAGCACAGGGACAGGGCGGGGAAATGAAAAACTGTTTTTT
TRBJ2-7	TRBV6-1	-	TRBD1	CASSELVAGGPYEQYF	TGTGCCAGCAGTGAATTAGTGGCAGGGGGACCCTACGAGCAGTACTTC
TRBJ2-7	TRBV27	-	-	CASSFGQGTLLRQYF	TGTGCCAGCAGTTTTGGGCAGGGTACCCTTCTACGGCAGTACTTC
TRBJ2-1	TRBV7-8	-	-	CASSPPLGSEYEQFF	TGTGCCAGCAGCCCACCTCTGGGGAGTGAGTATGAGCAGTTCTTC
TRBJ2-3	TRBV19	-	-	CASSSRPLTDTQYF	TGTGCCAGTAGTTCCCGCCCACTCACAGATACGCAGTATTTT
TRBJ1-6	TRBV6-5	-	TRBD1	CASSQDRNSPLHF	TGTGCCAGCAGTCAGGACAGGAACTCACCCCTCCACTTT
TRBJ2-5	TRBV7-2	-	TRBD2	CASSSGLAGEGETQYF	TGTGCCAGCAGCTCGGGACTAGCGGGAGAGGGGGAGACCCAGTACTTC
TRBJ2-2	TRBV4-3	-	-	CASSQDGIAGELFF	TGCGCCAGCAGCCAAGACGGGATCGCCGGGGAGCTGTTTTTT
TRBJ1-4	TRBV11-2	-	TRBD1	CASSLVPGQVMTNEKLFF	TGTGCCAGCAGCTTAGTACCGGGACAGGTTATGACTAATGAAAAACTGTTTTTT
TRBJ2-1	TRBV7-6	-	TRBD1	CASSFRSGQVYNEQFF	TGTGCCAGCAGCTTCCGTTCCGGACAGGTCTACAATGAGCAGTTCTTC